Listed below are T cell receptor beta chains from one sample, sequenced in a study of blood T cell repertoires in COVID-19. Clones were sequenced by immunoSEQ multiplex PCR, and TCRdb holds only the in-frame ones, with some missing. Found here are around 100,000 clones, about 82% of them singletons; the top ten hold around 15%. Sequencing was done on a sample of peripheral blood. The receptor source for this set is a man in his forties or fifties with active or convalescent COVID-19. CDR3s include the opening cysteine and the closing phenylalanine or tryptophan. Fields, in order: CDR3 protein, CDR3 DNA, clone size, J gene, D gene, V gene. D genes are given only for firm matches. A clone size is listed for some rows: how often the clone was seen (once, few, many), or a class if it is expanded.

CDR3 protein: CASSVDSNPYQPQHF; CDR3 DNA: TGTGCCAGCAGCGTAGATTCTAACCCCTATCAGCCCCAGCATTTT; clone size: once; J gene: TRBJ1-5; D gene: .; V gene: TRBV9
CDR3 protein: CASSPMAGFSEETQYF; CDR3 DNA: TGTGCCAGCTCACCAATGGCGGGATTTTCGGAGGAGACCCAGTACTTC; clone size: once; J gene: TRBJ2-5; D gene: .; V gene: TRBV18
CDR3 protein: CASSPVPGQDGYTF; CDR3 DNA: TGTGCCAGCTCACCAGTCCCGGGACAGGATGGCTACACCTTC; clone size: .; J gene: TRBJ1-2; D gene: TRBD1; V gene: TRBV18
CDR3 protein: CASSSRGPSTDTQYF; CDR3 DNA: TGTGCCAGCAGCTCCAGGGGGCCAAGCACAGATACGCAGTATTTT; clone size: .; J gene: TRBJ2-3; D gene: TRBD1; V gene: TRBV7-6
CDR3 protein: CASSQERNEQFF; CDR3 DNA: TGTGCCAGCAGCCAAGAACGGAATGAGCAGTTCTTC; clone size: .; J gene: TRBJ2-1; D gene: .; V gene: TRBV3-1/TRBV3-2
CDR3 protein: CASSNELAGTYEQYF; CDR3 DNA: TGTGCCAGTAGTAATGAGTTAGCGGGGACCTACGAGCAGTACTTC; clone size: .; J gene: TRBJ2-7; D gene: TRBD2; V gene: TRBV19
CDR3 protein: CASSSGQPNTGELFF; CDR3 DNA: TGCGCCAGCAGCTCGGGACAGCCGAACACCGGGGAGCTGTTTTTT; clone size: .; J gene: TRBJ2-2; D gene: TRBD1; V gene: TRBV5-1
CDR3 protein: CASSSGLAGVLEQFF; CDR3 DNA: TGCGCCAGCAGCTCGGGACTAGCGGGAGTACTTGAGCAGTTCTTC; clone size: .; J gene: TRBJ2-1; D gene: TRBD2; V gene: TRBV5-1
CDR3 protein: CASSFTSGIYNEQFF; CDR3 DNA: TGTGCCAGCAGCTTCACTAGCGGGATTTACAATGAGCAGTTCTTC; clone size: .; J gene: TRBJ2-1; D gene: TRBD2; V gene: TRBV11-2
CDR3 protein: CASSGDRGNQPQHF; CDR3 DNA: TGTGCCAGCAGCGGGGACAGGGGGAATCAGCCCCAGCATTTT; clone size: many; J gene: TRBJ1-5; D gene: TRBD1; V gene: TRBV7-9
CDR3 protein: CATSGGTGAHSPLHF; CDR3 DNA: TGTGCCACCAGTGGAGGGACAGGGGCGCATTCACCCCTCCACTTT; clone size: .; J gene: TRBJ1-6; D gene: TRBD1; V gene: TRBV24-1
CDR3 protein: CSAPRGQSSRGYTF; CDR3 DNA: TGCAGCGCCCCCAGGGGCCAAAGTTCAAGGGGCTACACCTTC; clone size: .; J gene: TRBJ1-2; D gene: .; V gene: TRBV29-1
CDR3 protein: CAWSSTAGGTDTQYF; CDR3 DNA: TGTGCCTGGAGTAGTACAGCGGGAGGCACAGATACGCAGTATTTT; clone size: .; J gene: TRBJ2-3; D gene: TRBD2; V gene: TRBV30
CDR3 protein: CASSPGLAGGPFPRVEQYF; CDR3 DNA: TGTGCCAGCAGTCCAGGACTAGCGGGAGGGCCTTTTCCCCGGGTCGAGCAGTACTTC; clone size: few; J gene: TRBJ2-7; D gene: TRBD2; V gene: TRBV27
CDR3 protein: CASSYRGSGTYEQYF; CDR3 DNA: TGTGCCAGCAGTTACAGGGGCTCTGGAACCTACGAGCAGTACTTC; clone size: .; J gene: TRBJ2-7; D gene: .; V gene: TRBV6-5
CDR3 protein: CASSQDIGSVQYF; CDR3 DNA: TGTGCCAGCAGCCAAGATATCGGGAGCGTGCAGTATTTT; clone size: .; J gene: TRBJ2-3; D gene: .; V gene: TRBV3-1/TRBV3-2
CDR3 protein: CASSRSGGSYEQYF; CDR3 DNA: TGTGCCAGCAGCCGGAGCGGGGGGTCCTACGAGCAGTACTTC; clone size: .; J gene: TRBJ2-7; D gene: TRBD2; V gene: TRBV7-2
CDR3 protein: CASSDRGSYGYTF; CDR3 DNA: TGTGCCAGCAGCGACAGGGGCAGCTATGGCTACACCTTC; clone size: .; J gene: TRBJ1-2; D gene: TRBD1; V gene: TRBV7-9
CDR3 protein: CATSDHPGQANSGELFF; CDR3 DNA: TGTGCCACCAGTGATCACCCGGGACAGGCGAACTCCGGGGAGCTGTTTTTT; clone size: .; J gene: TRBJ2-2; D gene: TRBD1; V gene: TRBV24-1
CDR3 protein: CASSGRGNNNEQFF; CDR3 DNA: TGTGCCAGCAGTGGGAGGGGTAACAACAATGAGCAGTTCTTC; clone size: .; J gene: TRBJ2-1; D gene: TRBD2; V gene: TRBV27
CDR3 protein: CAWKARRARGPDTQYF; CDR3 DNA: TGTGCCTGGAAGGCGCGGCGTGCCAGGGGCCCAGATACGCAGTATTTT; clone size: .; J gene: TRBJ2-3; D gene: .; V gene: TRBV30
CDR3 protein: CASSWGAGDPYNEQFF; CDR3 DNA: TGTGCCAGCAGTTGGGGTGCGGGGGACCCTTACAATGAGCAGTTCTTC; clone size: few; J gene: TRBJ2-1; D gene: TRBD2; V gene: TRBV27
CDR3 protein: CSASRGRVRYEQYF; CDR3 DNA: TGCAGTGCTAGTAGGGGCAGGGTGAGGTACGAGCAGTACTTC; clone size: .; J gene: TRBJ2-7; D gene: .; V gene: TRBV20-1
CDR3 protein: CASSSVVGGSYEQYF; CDR3 DNA: TGTGCCAGCAGCTCCGTTGTAGGGGGCTCCTACGAGCAGTACTTC; clone size: .; J gene: TRBJ2-7; D gene: .; V gene: TRBV7-9
CDR3 protein: CASSPLSGGTDTQYF; CDR3 DNA: TGCGCCAGCAGCCCATTGTCGGGGGGCACAGATACGCAGTATTTT; clone size: once; J gene: TRBJ2-3; D gene: .; V gene: TRBV5-1